The 23 T cell receptor beta chains below all came from one sample that was sequenced in a study of shared clonotypes between healthy human individuals (dated by TCRdb to the early 2020s). The library was obtained by the immunoSEQ multiplex PCR assay. TCRdb took this table from immuneACCESS and kept in-frame rearrangements with V and J called. Such tables lack part of the clones; where checked against another copy, unresolved V genes explain under half of the gap, and the rest is unexplained. Across this sample there are 500,000 or so clones, with approximately 95% seen only once. 0.05% to 0.07% of the sample rests with the top ten. Sequencing used naive CD4+ T cells sorted from blood. According to the study, the label for this sample's cell subset or site signals: CD45RA+ positively selected. The receptors shown here come from a woman under 40 in good health.

The chain is built from TRBV18 and TRBJ1-1; D uncertain. This CDR3 spans 13 amino acids. CDR1 is KGHSH, CDR2 LQKENI, per germline. V was trimmed by 3 bases and J by 3 bases, leaving 8 bases between them. The chain's CDR3 is CASSPIGDTEAFF. The CDR3, as DNA: TGTGCCAGCTCACCGATCGGAGACACTGAAGCTTTCTTT.

This clone was seen once. V is TRBV7-6 and J is TRBJ2-3; D remains ambiguous. Trimming stripped 3 bases from V and 5 bases from J, with 9 bases between. Looked up from germline, CDR1 is SGHVS and CDR2 is FNYEAQ. The CDR3 length is 13 residues. The CDR3 DNA sequence: TGTGCCAGCAGCTTTCTAGTAGGAGATACGCAGTATTTT. Residues: CASSFLVGDTQYF.

V usage is TRBV10-3 and J usage is TRBJ1-5; perhaps TRBD1 as D (6 bases). Trimming removed 8 bases from V and 3 bases from J, with 17 bases in between. Germline V gene sequence: CDR1 ENHRY, CDR2 SYGVKD. The CDR3 is 15 residues long. The CDR3 nucleotides are TGTGCCATCGCGGGTATGACAGGCGACAATCAGCCCCAGCATTTT. This sequence encodes CAIAGMTGDNQPQHF.

The J gene is TRBJ2-5, the V gene TRBV11-2; weak D call: TRBD1 (5 bases). V dropped 3 bases and J dropped 2 bases, with 7 bases sitting between them. Germline V gene data show CDR1 as SGHAT and CDR2 as FQNNGV. This CDR3 is 13 amino acids long. CDR3 amino acids: CASSLTDQETQYF. In DNA, the CDR3 is TGTGCCAGCAGCTTGACAGATCAAGAGACCCAGTACTTC.

This clone was detected only a few times. The chain is built from TRBV19 and TRBJ1-5, with D possibly being TRBD1 (6 bases). The CDR3 covers 15 residues. Germline V gene data show CDR1 as LNHDA and CDR2 as SQIVND (reference sequence). Trimming left V 4 bases short and J 5 bases short, with 15 bases between. In DNA, the CDR3 is TGTGCCAGTAGTACCCACAGGGCTGAGGATCAGCCCCAGCATTTT. It encodes CASSTHRAEDQPQHF.

This chain links TRBV7-7 with TRBJ2-5, with D possibly called TRBD1 or TRBD2 (5 bases each). This CDR3 is 12 amino acids long. V lost 5 bases to trimming and J lost 8 bases, with 12 bases between them. CDR1 and CDR2 from the germline V gene are SSHAT and FNYEAQ (reference sequence). The CDR3: CASSPSGRTQYF. The CDR3 DNA is TGTGCCAGCAGCCCCTCGGGGCGAACCCAGTACTTC.

This clone has only one observation. The J gene is TRBJ2-2, the V gene TRBV19; 7 bases are shared with TRBD2. Looked up from germline, CDR1 is LNHDA and CDR2 is SQIVND (reference sequence). This CDR3 is built from 16 residues. J was trimmed by 6 bases and V by 10 bases; bases with no gene match: 17. The CDR3 loop is CATTLGRTSYPGELFF. The DNA for the CDR3 is TGTGCCACCACTCTCGGCCGGACTAGTTATCCCGGGGAGCTGTTTTTT.

The V call is TRBV6-5, the J call TRBJ1-5; 7 nucleotides match TRBD1. This CDR3 is 15 amino acids long. Germline CDR1 MNHEY, CDR2 SVGAGI. J gave up 2 bases and V 2 bases, and 3 bases lay outside the gene matches. CDR3 residues: CASSYRQGRNQPQHF. CDR3 DNA sequence: TGTGCCAGCAGTTACAGACAGGGTCGCAATCAGCCCCAGCATTTT.

This clone has just one count. This sequence joins TRBV21-1 and TRBJ1-4; the table's D call TRBD1 went unverified against the DNA. TRBV21-1 is marked as a pseudogene. The CDR3 sequence is 14 residues long. The CDR3 region has the DNA TGTGCCAGCACCAGACAGGGGGCCGATGAAAAACTGTTTTTT. This codes for CASTRQGADEKLFF.

The rearrangement uses TRBV19 and TRBJ2-5; D might be TRBD1 or TRBD2, each matching 5 bases. The CDR3 consists of 12 residues. CDR1 LNHDA and CDR2 SQIVND come from the germline V gene (reference sequence). Between the trimmed V and J ends, which lost 3 bases and 5 bases, there was a span of 7 bases. The CDR3 protein is CASSIWGETQYF. CDR3 in DNA: TGTGCCAGTAGTATCTGGGGGGAGACCCAGTACTTC.

The rearrangement joins TRBV6-1 to TRBJ2-3; D remains unclear. Per germline, CDR1 MNHNS and CDR2 SASEGT. There are 15 residues in the CDR3. Trimming took off 1 base at V and 0 bases at J, with 8 bases between the two ends. The CDR3 spells CASSEVQSSTDTQYF. DNA for the CDR3: TGTGCCAGCAGTGAAGTACAGTCTAGCACAGATACGCAGTATTTT.

The chain couples TRBV11-1 to TRBJ2-1; D unclear. Trimming pared 1 base from V and 7 bases from J, leaving 8 bases between. The CDR3 covers 13 residues. CDR1 and CDR2 (germline): SGHAT, FQDESV (reference sequence). The CDR3 loop reads CASSLDSANEQFF. The CDR3, as DNA: TGTGCCAGCAGCTTAGATTCTGCGAATGAGCAGTTCTTC.

The CDR3 DNA reads as TGTGCCAGTAGTACCAAGGACAGCTTTACCTACGAGCAGTACTTC. This gives the protein CASSTKDSFTYEQYF. This sequence joins TRBV19 and TRBJ2-5; tentatively, D is TRBD1 (6 bases). The end of the DNA aligns better with TRBJ2-7, so the J call may be wrong. The CDR3 totals 15 residues. Per the germline V gene, CDR1 is LNHDA and CDR2 is SQIVND (reference sequence).

The CDR3 DNA is TGTGCCAGCAGCGTTTCCCCGGAAAACTACGAGCAGTACTTC. Translating it yields CASSVSPENYEQYF. This chain uses TRBV9 with TRBJ2-7; D gene uncertain. This CDR3 region has 14 residues. Germline V gene sequence: CDR1 SGDLS, CDR2 YYNGEE. V was cut by 2 bases and J by 3 bases, with 12 bases left in between. Combining the CDR3 with reference TRBV9 and TRBJ2-7 gives the whole variable domain DSGVTQTPKHLITATGQRVTLRCSPRSGDLSVYWYQQSLDQGLQFLIQYYNGEERAKGNILERFSAQQFPDLHSELNLSSLELGDSALYFCASSVSPENYEQYFGPGTRLTVT.

The chain couples TRBV13 to TRBJ2-7, with 16 nucleotides matching TRBD2. The CDR3 has 15 amino acids. The V gene's germline CDR1 is PRHDT and CDR2 FYEKMQ (reference sequence). With 5 bases clipped from V and 8 bases from J, the junction kept 6 bases outside the gene matches. CDR3 DNA: TGTGCCAGCAGCCCCGGGACTAGCGGGAGGGCCAAGCAGTACTTC. Protein: CASSPGTSGRAKQYF. Variable domain in full (rest from reference TRBV13 and TRBJ2-7): AAGVIQSPRHLIKEKRETATLKCYPIPRHDTVYWYQQGPGQDPQFLISFYEKMQSDKGSIPDRFSAQQFSDYHSELNMSSLELGDSALYFCASSPGTSGRAKQYFGPGTRLTVT.

The chain joins TRBV7-8 to TRBJ2-1, with 7 nucleotides matching TRBD1. V was pared by 1 base and J by 7 bases, with 4 bases of the junction left unmatched. The CDR3 has 14 amino acids. CDR1 is SGHVS, CDR2 FQNEAQ, per germline. CDR3 DNA: TGTGCCAGCAGCTTAGTACAGGGGAGAAATGAGCAGTTCTTC. This gives the protein CASSLVQGRNEQFF.

The chain uses TRBV7-6 and TRBJ2-7; 9 bases align to TRBD2. The V segment lost 5 bases and the J segment 6 bases; nucleotides outside the gene matches: 5. CDR1 SGHVS and CDR2 FNYEAQ come from the germline V gene. CDR3 size: 13 residues. The CDR3 DNA is TGTGCCAGCAGCATTAGCGGGAGCGGCGAGCAGTACTTC. Protein product: CASSISGSGEQYF.

The chain recombines TRBV4-2 with TRBJ2-7; D remains unclear. Trimming removed 1 base from V and 6 bases from J, with 13 bases in between. The germline CDR1 and CDR2 sequences are LGHNA and YNFKEQ. The CDR3 runs 14 residues. The CDR3 region is CASSQAGSTPEQYF. The CDR3 DNA reads TGTGCCAGCAGCCAAGCGGGCAGTACCCCCGAGCAGTACTTC.

J is TRBJ2-7 and V is TRBV6-6; 7 nucleotides line up with TRBD1. V lost 2 bases and J lost 6; bases outside the gene matches: 7. The CDR3 covers 14 residues. Germline V gene sequence: CDR1 MNHNY, CDR2 SVGAGI (reference sequence). The CDR3 region has the DNA TGTGCCAGCAGTTACCCAACAGGGGACGGCGAGCAGTACTTC. This codes for CASSYPTGDGEQYF.

This chain uses TRBV4-1 with TRBJ2-3, with D tentatively TRBD2 (5 bases). CDR1 and CDR2 (germline): MGHRA, YSYEKL. The CDR3 loop spans 14 amino acids. Trimming left V 0 bases short and J 4 bases short, with 8 bases between. CDR3 nucleotides: TGCGCCAGCAGCCAAGATCCCGGGGCAGATACGCAGTATTTT. Its protein product is CASSQDPGADTQYF.

The rearrangement uses TRBV4-1 and TRBJ2-3, with a tentative D call TRBD2 (5 bases). The CDR3 is made up of 13 amino acids. V lost 6 bases and J 0 bases, leaving 7 bases between the germline ends. Germline V gives CDR1 MGHRA, CDR2 YSYEKL. CDR3 nucleotide sequence: TGCGCCAGCAGTCTAGCTAGCACAGATACGCAGTATTTT. Protein sequence: CASSLASTDTQYF.

The chain employs TRBV19 and TRBJ2-2; 8 bases align to TRBD1. This CDR3 comprises 14 residues. Germline assignment: CDR1 LNHDA and CDR2 SQIVND (reference sequence). V gave up 3 bases and J gave up 7 bases; unmatched junction bases: 4. CDR3 sequence (DNA): TGTGCCAGTAGTATGACAGGGGTTAGCGGGGAGCTGTTTTTT. This codes for CASSMTGVSGELFF.

V and J are TRBV5-4 and TRBJ2-7; a possible D gene is TRBD2 (5 bases). The V and J ends lost 4 bases and 2 bases respectively, with 19 bases between them. The CDR3 is made up of 16 amino acids. The germline V gene has CDR1 SGHNT and CDR2 YYREEE (reference sequence). The CDR3 DNA reads as TGTGCCAGCAGCCTCAGGACTGGTCCGAAACCCTACGAGCAGTACTTC. It translates to CASSLRTGPKPYEQYF.